This T cell receptor (beta chain) was recovered during a study of T cell repertoires in cytomegalovirus infection. About the study: Public TCR beta signatures were indicative of both CMV infection and a matching HLA type. Whole-study findings and limits: There were carriers of CMV plus the relevant HLA, and cumulative public TCR beta family frequency identified them.

CDR3 length equals 13 residues. V was trimmed by 6 bases and J by 1 base, leaving 11 bases between them. Germline loops: CDR1 DFQATT, CDR2 SNEGSKA (reference sequence). Using its own MiXCR run on the reads, TCRdb lists one record per CDR3 protein. Of under 250,000 distinct CDR3 sequences in the sample, 10% to 15% are singletons; the top ten hold approximately 1.6%. About this clonotype itself: Its specificity is not known.

This sequence was found in a human donor in good health (CMV status not recorded). Some clones in this sample may be carry-over from other donors' samples. V and J are TRBV20-1 and TRBJ2-3; perhaps TRBD2 as D (6 bases). The sample consisted of PBMCs. The CDR3 DNA sequence: TGCAGTGCATGGGGCGGGGGCACAGATACGCAGTATTTT. Translation gives CSAWGGGTDTQYF.